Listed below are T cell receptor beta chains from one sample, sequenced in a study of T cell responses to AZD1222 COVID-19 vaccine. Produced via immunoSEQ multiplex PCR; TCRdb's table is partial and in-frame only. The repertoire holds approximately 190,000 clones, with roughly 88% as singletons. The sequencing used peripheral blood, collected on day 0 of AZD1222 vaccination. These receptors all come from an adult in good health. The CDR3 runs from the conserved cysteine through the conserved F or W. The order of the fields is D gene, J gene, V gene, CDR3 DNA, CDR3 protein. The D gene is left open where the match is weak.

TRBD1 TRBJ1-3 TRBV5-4 TGTGCCAGCAGCTTGGGGGTCGGGACAGAAAGAAACACCATATATTTT CASSLGVGTERNTIYF
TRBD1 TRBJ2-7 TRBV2 TGTGCCAGCAGTGGGGACAGGGACTCCTACGAGCAGTACTTC CASSGDRDSYEQYF
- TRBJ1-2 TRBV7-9 TGTGCCAGCAGCGACCGAAGGACGACTAACTATGGCTACACCTTC CASSDRRTTNYGYTF
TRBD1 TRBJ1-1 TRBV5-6 TGTGCCAGCAGCTCGACACGATACAGGGGAGAGAACACTGAAGCTTTCTTT CASSSTRYRGENTEAFF
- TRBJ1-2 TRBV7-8 TGTGCCAGCAGCTTAGCGGAGCGCGGCTATGGCTACACCTTC CASSLAERGYGYTF
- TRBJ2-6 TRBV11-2 TGTGCCAGCAGCCCGGTAGCTTACGGGGCCAACGTCCTGACTTTC CASSPVAYGANVLTF
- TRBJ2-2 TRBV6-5 TGTGCCAGCAGTTACCTGGGGGCGGGCGGGGAGCTGTTTTTT CASSYLGAGGELFF
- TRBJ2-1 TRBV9 TGTGCCAGCAGCCCCGATTTGGGACGTAGTTTTAGGGAGCAGTTCTTC CASSPDLGRSFREQFF
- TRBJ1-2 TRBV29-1 TGCAGCGTTGAAAATCAGGGGTCTGGCTACACCTTC CSVENQGSGYTF
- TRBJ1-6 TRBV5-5 TGTGCCAGCAGCTTAGGGGGTAATAATTCACCCCTCCACTTT CASSLGGNNSPLHF
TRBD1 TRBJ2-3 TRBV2 TGTGCCAGCAGGCCACTGACAGGGGCCGATACGCAGTATTTT CASRPLTGADTQYF
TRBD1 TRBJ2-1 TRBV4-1 TGCGCCAGCAGCCACAACTCGGGACAGAACTACAATGAGCAGTTCTTC CASSHNSGQNYNEQFF
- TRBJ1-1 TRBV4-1 TGCGCCAGCACCACTCATCAGAGAAACACTGAAGCTTTCTTT CASTTHQRNTEAFF
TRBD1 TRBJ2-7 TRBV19 TGTGCCAGTAGTATCGGGTACGGGACAGGGGAGCAGTACTTC CASSIGYGTGEQYF
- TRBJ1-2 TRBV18 TGTGCCAGCTCACCAGGGCCGAACTATGGCTACACCTTC CASSPGPNYGYTF
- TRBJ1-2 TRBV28 TGTGCCAGCAGTTTATTGAGGGTCCAAGCTAACTATGGCTACACCTTC CASSLLRVQANYGYTF
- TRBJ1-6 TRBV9 TGTGCCAGCAGCGTAGAGTTCTTGGATTCACCCCTCCACTTT CASSVEFLDSPLHF
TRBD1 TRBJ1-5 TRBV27 TGTGCCAGCGGGACAGGGAGGAAGCCCCAGCATTTT CASGTGRKPQHF
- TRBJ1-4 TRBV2 TGTGCCAGCAGTGAATCGAGTGTCAGGGTGTATGAAAAACTGTTTTTT CASSESSVRVYEKLFF
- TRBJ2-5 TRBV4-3 TGCGCCAGCAGCCAAGATTGGGGGACCCAGTACTTC CASSQDWGTQYF